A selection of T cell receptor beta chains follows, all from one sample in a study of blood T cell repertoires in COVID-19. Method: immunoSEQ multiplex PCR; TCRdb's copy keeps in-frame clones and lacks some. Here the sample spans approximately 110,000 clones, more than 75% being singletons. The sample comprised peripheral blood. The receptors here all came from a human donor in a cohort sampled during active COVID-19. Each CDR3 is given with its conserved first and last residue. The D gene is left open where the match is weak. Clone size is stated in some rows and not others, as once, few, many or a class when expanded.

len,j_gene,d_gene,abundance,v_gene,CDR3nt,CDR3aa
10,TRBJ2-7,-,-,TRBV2,TGTGCCAGCGACGGGGGCGAGCAGTACTTC,CASDGGEQYF
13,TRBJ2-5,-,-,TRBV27,TGTGCCAGCAGACAGGGAGCGCAAGAGACCCAGTACTTC,CASRQGAQETQYF
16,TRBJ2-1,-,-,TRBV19,TGTGCCACTACCCTTGCGGAGCGGGAAAGGGGGAATGAGCAGTTCTTC,CATTLAERERGNEQFF
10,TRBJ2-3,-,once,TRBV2,TGTGCCAGCAGTGCATACAGAGCCGGTTTT,CASSAYRAGF
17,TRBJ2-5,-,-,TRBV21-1,TGTGCCAGCAGCAATCTTTTAGGCCTAGCGGGAGACGAGACCCAGTACTTC,CASSNLLGLAGDETQYF
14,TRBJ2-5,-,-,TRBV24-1,TGTGCCACCAGTGACCCGGAGAGCGCAGAGACCCAGTACTTC,CATSDPESAETQYF
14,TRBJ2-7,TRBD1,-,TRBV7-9,TGTGCCAGCAGCTTGGGACAGGGGGCCTACGAGCAGTACTTC,CASSLGQGAYEQYF
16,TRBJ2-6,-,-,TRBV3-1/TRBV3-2,TGTGCCAGCAGCCAATACGGCGGGACTGGGGCCAACGTCCTGACTTTC,CASSQYGGTGANVLTF
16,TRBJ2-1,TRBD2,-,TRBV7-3,TGTGCCAGCAGCCCATTGAGCGGGGGGATATACAATGAGCAGTTCTTC,CASSPLSGGIYNEQFF
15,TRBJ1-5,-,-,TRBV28,TGTGCCAGCAGTTTCCCCCGGCGGATCAATCAGCCCCAGCATTTT,CASSFPRRINQPQHF